This T cell receptor (beta chain) was recorded in a study of blood T cell repertoires in COVID-19. Study details: Samples representing acute and convalescent COVID-19 were sourced from the United States, Italy and Spain.

The germline V and J ends were trimmed by 6 bases and 0 bases, with 8 bases remaining between them. There are 13 residues in the CDR3. In the original analysis: Estimation of nucleated cell counts was performed using reference gene primer amplification. Libraries were prepared by immunoSEQ multiplex PCR; TCRdb keeps only in-frame clonotypes and omits some of them. V and J calls and clone size are as listed in that table; D and trimming were resolved from the DNA. The sample yields some 180,000 clones, more than 80% seen once. Sequencing input: peripheral blood. The chain links TRBV12-3 or TRBV12-4 to TRBJ2-5, with D possibly TRBD2 on 6 matching bases. This receptor was taken from a man over 45 with acute or convalescent COVID-19. The CDR3 loop is CASSRTNQETQYF. The CDR3 nucleotides read TGTGCCAGCAGCCGGACTAACCAAGAGACCCAGTACTTC.